The clone carrying this T cell receptor (beta chain) showed up just a few times. Its antigen is not identified. The CDR3 is made up of 14 amino acids. V dropped 1 base and J dropped 5 bases, with 10 bases sitting between them. Germline loops: CDR1 SGHDT, CDR2 YYEEEE. Production of TCR cDNA was by 5'RACE template switching, which also added a universal primer site and UMIs. MiXCR was run by TCRdb on the 5' RACE reads, yielding one entry per CDR3 protein. The table has a few hundred thousand distinct CDR3 sequences, 4% to 5.5% seen once. The source of the sample is a study of T cells after yellow fever vaccination. Findings and caveats of the study: One caveat is that FACS-sorted repertoires could contain abundant clonotypes contaminating from the bulk population. Researchers report a weaker secondary response that nonetheless peaked faster, day 5 versus 15.

The source was PBMCs, collected 15 days after the yellow fever booster vaccination. This clonotype originated in a man in his late teens or twenties who received the YFV17D yellow fever vaccine. V is TRBV5-6 and J is TRBJ1-3, with D possibly being TRBD1 (5 bases). The CDR3, as DNA: TGTGCCAGCAGCTTGTCGGCGGGACGAAACACCATATATTTT. Amino acid sequence: CASSLSAGRNTIYF. Complete variable domain (other parts from reference TRBV5-6 and TRBJ1-3): DAGVTQSPTHLIKTRGQQVTLRCSPKSGHDTVSWYQQALGQGPQFIFQYYEEEERQRGNFPDRFSGHQFPNYSSELNVNALLLGDSALYLCASSLSAGRNTIYFGEGSWLTVV.